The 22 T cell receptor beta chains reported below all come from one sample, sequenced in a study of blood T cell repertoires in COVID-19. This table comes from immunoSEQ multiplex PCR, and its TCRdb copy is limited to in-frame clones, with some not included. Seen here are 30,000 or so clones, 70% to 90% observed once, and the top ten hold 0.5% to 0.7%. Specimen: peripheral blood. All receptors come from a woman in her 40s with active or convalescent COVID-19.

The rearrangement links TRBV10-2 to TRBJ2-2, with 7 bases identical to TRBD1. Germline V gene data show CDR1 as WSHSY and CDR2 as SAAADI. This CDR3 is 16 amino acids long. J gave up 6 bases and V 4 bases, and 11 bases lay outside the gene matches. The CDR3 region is CASSGRGLRGSGELFF. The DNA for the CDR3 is TGCGCCAGCAGTGGAAGGGGGCTAAGGGGGTCCGGGGAGCTGTTTTTT.

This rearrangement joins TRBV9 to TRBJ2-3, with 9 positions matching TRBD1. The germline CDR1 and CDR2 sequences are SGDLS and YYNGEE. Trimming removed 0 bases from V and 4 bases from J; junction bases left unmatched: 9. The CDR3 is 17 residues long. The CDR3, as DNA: TGTGCCAGCAGCGTAGTGGCCGGGACAGGGATCGCAGATACGCAGTATTTT. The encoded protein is CASSVVAGTGIADTQYF.

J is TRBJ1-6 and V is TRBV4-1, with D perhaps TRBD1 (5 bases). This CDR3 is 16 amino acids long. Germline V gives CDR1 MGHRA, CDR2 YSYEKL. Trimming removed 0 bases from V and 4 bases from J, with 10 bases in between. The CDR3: CASSQDYRQYNSPLHF. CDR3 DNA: TGCGCCAGCAGCCAAGATTACAGGCAGTATAATTCACCCCTCCACTTT.

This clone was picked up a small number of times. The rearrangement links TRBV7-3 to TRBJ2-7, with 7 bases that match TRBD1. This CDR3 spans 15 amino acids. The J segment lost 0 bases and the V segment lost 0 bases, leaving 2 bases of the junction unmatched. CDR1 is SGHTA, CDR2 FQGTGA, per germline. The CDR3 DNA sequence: TGTGCCAGCAGCTTAACCAGGGGGAGCTCCTACGAGCAGTACTTC. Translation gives CASSLTRGSSYEQYF.

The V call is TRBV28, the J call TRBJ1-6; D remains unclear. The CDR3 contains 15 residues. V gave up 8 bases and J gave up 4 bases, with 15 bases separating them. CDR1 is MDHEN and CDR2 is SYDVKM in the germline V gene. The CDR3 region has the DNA TGTGCCAGCTCGGGGTCCGGAGGGTATAATTCACCCCTCCACTTT. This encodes CASSGSGGYNSPLHF.

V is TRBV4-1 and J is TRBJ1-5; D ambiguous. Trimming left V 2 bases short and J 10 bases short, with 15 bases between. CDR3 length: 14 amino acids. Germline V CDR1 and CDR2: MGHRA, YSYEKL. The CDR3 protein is CASSQPREGGPQHF. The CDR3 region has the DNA TGCGCCAGCAGCCAACCCCGAGAGGGAGGACCCCAGCATTTT.

The CDR3 spells CASSPPGGGLGTDTQYF. CDR3 in DNA: TGTGCCAGCTCACCACCCGGTGGAGGGCTGGGAACAGATACGCAGTATTTT. This rearrangement joins TRBV18 to TRBJ2-3; possible D gene TRBD2, 6 bases. V was pared by 0 bases and J by 3 bases, with 16 bases between. Germline V lookup: CDR1 KGHSH, CDR2 LQKENI. This CDR3 has 17 residues.

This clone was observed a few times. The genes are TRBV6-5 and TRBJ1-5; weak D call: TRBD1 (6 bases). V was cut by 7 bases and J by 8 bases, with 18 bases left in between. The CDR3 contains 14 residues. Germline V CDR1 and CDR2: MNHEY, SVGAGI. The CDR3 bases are TGTGCCAGCAATCCAGGGGACCGCTTTAAGCCCCAGCATTTT. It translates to CASNPGDRFKPQHF.

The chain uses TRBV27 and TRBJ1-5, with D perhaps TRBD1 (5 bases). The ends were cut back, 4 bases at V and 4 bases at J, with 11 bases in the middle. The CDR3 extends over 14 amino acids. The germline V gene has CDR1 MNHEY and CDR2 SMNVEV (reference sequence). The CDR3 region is CASSWRQNNQPQHF. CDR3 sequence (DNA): TGTGCCAGCAGTTGGAGACAGAATAATCAGCCCCAGCATTTT.

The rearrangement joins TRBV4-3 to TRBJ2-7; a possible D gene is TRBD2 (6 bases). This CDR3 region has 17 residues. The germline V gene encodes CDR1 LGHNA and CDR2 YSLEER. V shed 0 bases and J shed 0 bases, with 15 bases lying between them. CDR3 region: CASSQDLRVGLSYEQYF. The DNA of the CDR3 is TGCGCCAGCAGCCAAGATCTTAGAGTGGGACTCTCCTACGAGCAGTACTTC.

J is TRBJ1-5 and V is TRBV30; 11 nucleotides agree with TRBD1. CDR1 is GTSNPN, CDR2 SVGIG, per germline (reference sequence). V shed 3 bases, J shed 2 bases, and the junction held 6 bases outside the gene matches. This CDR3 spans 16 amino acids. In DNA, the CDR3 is TGTGCCTGGAGAGGCCCGGGACAGGGGGGCAATCAGCCCCAGCATTTT. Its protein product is CAWRGPGQGGNQPQHF. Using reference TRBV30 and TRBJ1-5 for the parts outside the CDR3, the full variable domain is SQTIHQWPATLVQPVGSPLSLECTVEGTSNPNLYWYRQAAGRGLQLLFYSVGIGQISSEVPQNLSASRPQDRQFILSSKKLLLSDSGFYLCAWRGPGQGGNQPQHFGDGTRLSIL.

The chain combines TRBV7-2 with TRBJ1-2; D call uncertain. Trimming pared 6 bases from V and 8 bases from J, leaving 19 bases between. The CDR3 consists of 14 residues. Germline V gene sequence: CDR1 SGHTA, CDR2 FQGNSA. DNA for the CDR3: TGTGCCAGCAGAGTGGGCCCTAAAACGGAAGGCTACACCTTC. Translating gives CASRVGPKTEGYTF.

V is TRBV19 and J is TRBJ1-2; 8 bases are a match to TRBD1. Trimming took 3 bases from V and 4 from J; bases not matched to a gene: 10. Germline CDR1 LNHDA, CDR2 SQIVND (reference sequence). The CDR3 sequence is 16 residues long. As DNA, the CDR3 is TGTGCCAGTAGTATGGCGGCGGACAGGGACCTCTATGGCTACACCTTC. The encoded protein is CASSMAADRDLYGYTF.

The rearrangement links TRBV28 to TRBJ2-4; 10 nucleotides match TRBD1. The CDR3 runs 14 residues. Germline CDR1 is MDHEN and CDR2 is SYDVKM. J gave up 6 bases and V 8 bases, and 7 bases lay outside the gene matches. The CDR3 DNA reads TGTGCCAGCCTCGACAGGGGGCGCGGAAACATTCAGTACTTC. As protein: CASLDRGRGNIQYF.

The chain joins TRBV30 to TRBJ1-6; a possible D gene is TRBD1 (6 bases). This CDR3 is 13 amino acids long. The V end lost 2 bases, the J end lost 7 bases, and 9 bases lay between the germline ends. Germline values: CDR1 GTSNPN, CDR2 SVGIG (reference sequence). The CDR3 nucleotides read TGTGCCTGGAGTCAGGACAGCAATTCACCCCTCCACTTT. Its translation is CAWSQDSNSPLHF. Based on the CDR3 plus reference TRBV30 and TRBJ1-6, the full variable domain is SQTIHQWPATLVQPVGSPLSLECTVEGTSNPNLYWYRQAAGRGLQLLFYSVGIGQISSEVPQNLSASRPQDRQFILSSKKLLLSDSGFYLCAWSQDSNSPLHFGNGTRLTVT.

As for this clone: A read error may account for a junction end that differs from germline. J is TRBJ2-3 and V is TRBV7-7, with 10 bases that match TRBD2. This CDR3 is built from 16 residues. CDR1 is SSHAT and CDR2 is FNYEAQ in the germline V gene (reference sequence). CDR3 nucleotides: TGTGCTAGCAGCCGTCTAACTAGCGGGGTAGCAGATACGCAGTATTTT. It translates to CASSRLTSGVADTQYF.

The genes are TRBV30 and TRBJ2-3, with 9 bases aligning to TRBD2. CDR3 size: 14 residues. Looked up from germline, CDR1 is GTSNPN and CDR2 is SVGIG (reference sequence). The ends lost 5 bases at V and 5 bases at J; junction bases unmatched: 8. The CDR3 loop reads CAWLKGTSRDTQYF. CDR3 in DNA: TGTGCCTGGCTAAAAGGGACTAGCCGAGATACGCAGTATTTT.

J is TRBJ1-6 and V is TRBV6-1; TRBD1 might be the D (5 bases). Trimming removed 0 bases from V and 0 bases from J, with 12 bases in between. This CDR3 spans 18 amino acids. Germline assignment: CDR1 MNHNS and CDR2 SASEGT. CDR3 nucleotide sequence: TGTGCCAGCAGTGAAGCGGGGCAGAGGAGCTCCTATAATTCACCCCTCCACTTT. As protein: CASSEAGQRSSYNSPLHF.

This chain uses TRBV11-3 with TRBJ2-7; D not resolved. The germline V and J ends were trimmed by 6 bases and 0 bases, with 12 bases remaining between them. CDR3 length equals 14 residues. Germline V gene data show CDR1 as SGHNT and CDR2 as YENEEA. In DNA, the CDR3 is TGTGCCAGCAGTCCTGGGCCGAGCTCCTACGAGCAGTACTTC. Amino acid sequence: CASSPGPSSYEQYF.

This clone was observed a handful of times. CDR3 sequence (DNA): TGTGCCAGCAGGGGCCCCACGTATGAGCAGTTCTTC. It translates to CASRGPTYEQFF. The V and J genes are TRBV28 and TRBJ2-1; D is ambiguous. With 6 bases removed from V and 8 bases from J, the gap between germline ends came to 11 bases. There are 12 residues in the CDR3. Germline lookup yields CDR1 MDHEN and CDR2 SYDVKM. The full variable domain, rest sourced from reference TRBV28 and TRBJ2-1, is DVKVTQSSRYLVKRTGEKVFLECVQDMDHENMFWYRQDPGLGLRLIYFSYDVKMKEKGDIPEGYSVSREKKERFSLILESASTNQTSMYLCASRGPTYEQFFGPGTRLTVL.

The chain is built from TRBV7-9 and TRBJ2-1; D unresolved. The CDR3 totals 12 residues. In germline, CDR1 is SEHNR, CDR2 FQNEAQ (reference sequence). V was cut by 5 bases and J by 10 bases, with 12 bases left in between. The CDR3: CASSVILGEQFF. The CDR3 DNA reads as TGTGCCAGCAGCGTTATATTGGGCGAGCAGTTCTTC. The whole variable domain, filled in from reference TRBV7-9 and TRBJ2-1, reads DTGVSQNPRHKITKRGQNVTFRCDPISEHNRLYWYRQTLGQGPEFLTYFQNEAQLEKSRLLSDRFSAERPKGSFSTLEIQRTEQGDSAMYLCASSVILGEQFFGPGTRLTVL.

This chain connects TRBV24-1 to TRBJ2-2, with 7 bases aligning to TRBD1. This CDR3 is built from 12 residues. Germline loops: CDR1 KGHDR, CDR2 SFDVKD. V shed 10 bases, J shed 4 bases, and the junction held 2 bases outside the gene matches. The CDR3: CATQGPTGELFF. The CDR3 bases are TGTGCCACACAGGGGCCCACCGGGGAGCTGTTTTTT.